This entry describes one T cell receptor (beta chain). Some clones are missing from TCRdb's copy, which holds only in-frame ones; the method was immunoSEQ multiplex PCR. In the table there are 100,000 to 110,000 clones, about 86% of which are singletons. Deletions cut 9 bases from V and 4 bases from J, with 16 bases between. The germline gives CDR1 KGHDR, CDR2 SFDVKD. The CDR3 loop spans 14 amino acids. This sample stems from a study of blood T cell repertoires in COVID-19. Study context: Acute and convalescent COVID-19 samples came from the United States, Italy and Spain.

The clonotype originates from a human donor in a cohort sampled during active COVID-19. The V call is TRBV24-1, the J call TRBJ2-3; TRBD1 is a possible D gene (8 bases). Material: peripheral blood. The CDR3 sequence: CATQGQGGSDTQYF. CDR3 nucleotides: TGTGCCACCCAAGGACAGGGAGGGTCAGATACGCAGTATTTT.